These 25 T cell receptor beta chains came from one sample sequenced in a study of regulatory T cells in long-lasting Graves disease. Combining iRepertoire HTBI primers with Arm-PCR of CDR3 regions, the authors built TCR beta libraries. TCRdb called the multiplex PCR reads again in MiXCR, with one record for every CDR3 protein. In the table there are a few hundred thousand distinct CDR3 sequences, 23% of which are singletons. Time point given: persistent/refractory GD, antithyroid drugs over 5 years with positive TRAb. Researchers made the TCR library from RNA that was extracted from PBMCs. Material: peripheral blood mononuclear cells (PBMCs), obtained when the disease was refractory, from a patient treated with antithyroid drugs. Receptor source: a woman between 40 and 50 years old with Graves disease.

The genes are TRBV6-2 or TRBV6-3 and TRBJ2-7, with D perhaps being TRBD1 or TRBD2 (6 bases each). V shed 8 bases and J shed 4 bases, with 21 bases lying between them. CDR3 length equals 15 residues. Looked up from germline, CDR1 is MNHEY and CDR2 is SVGEGT. CDR3 coding DNA: TGTGCCAGCCGTGCGGGACACAATAAAAAATACGAGCAGTACTTC. Translated: CASRAGHNKKYEQYF.

This clonotype was observed many times. V gene TRBV28 combines with J gene TRBJ2-7; D unresolved. Germline-derived CDR1 and CDR2 are MDHEN and SYDVKM. Trimming left V 3 bases short and J 2 bases short, with 8 bases between. The CDR3 consists of 13 residues. The CDR3 nucleotides are TGTGCCAGCAGTTTTCAGGCCACCTACGAGCAGTACTTC. Its translation is CASSFQATYEQYF.

This clonotype was picked up many times. This chain links TRBV28 with TRBJ2-7, with 7 bases lining up with TRBD1. Germline V gene sequence: CDR1 MDHEN, CDR2 SYDVKM. V trimming: 2 bases; J trimming: 4 bases; junction bases outside the gene matches: 8. There are 15 residues in the CDR3. CDR3: CASSLRPGGGYEQYF. The CDR3 DNA reads TGTGCCAGCAGTTTACGGCCAGGGGGTGGTTACGAGCAGTACTTC.

The table lists this clonotype with a few counts. The gene calls are TRBV3-1 and TRBJ2-5, with unresolved D. The germline V and J ends were trimmed by 2 bases and 2 bases, with 6 bases remaining between them. The CDR3 is 13 residues long. CDR1 and CDR2 (germline): LGHDT, YNNKEL (reference sequence). The DNA of the CDR3 is TGTGCCAGCAGCCAATGGTCTCAAGAGACCCAGTACTTC. It translates to CASSQWSQETQYF.

This clonotype has at least ten counts. J is TRBJ2-5 and V is TRBV28; D possibly corresponds to TRBD1 (6 bases). The germline V and J ends were trimmed by 7 bases and 5 bases, with 14 bases remaining between them. Germline CDR1 MDHEN, CDR2 SYDVKM. The CDR3 spans 13 residues. The CDR3 region has the DNA TGTGCCAGCAAGGGGTGGGGGCGGGAGACCCAGTACTTC. This encodes CASKGWGRETQYF.

This clonotype was counted at least ten times. The chain is built from TRBV28 and TRBJ1-4; D not resolved. CDR1 MDHEN and CDR2 SYDVKM come from the germline V gene. This CDR3 has 16 amino acids. The germline V and J ends were trimmed by 7 bases and 0 bases, with 15 bases remaining between them. The CDR3 coding sequence is TGTGCCAGCACGTCCGAGGCAGATGCAACTAATGAAAAACTGTTTTTT. It is translated as CASTSEADATNEKLFF.

This chain links TRBV13 with TRBJ2-7; 11 bases are a match to TRBD2. This CDR3 region has 17 residues. Germline V gives CDR1 PRHDT, CDR2 FYEKMQ (reference sequence). J gave up 4 bases and V 1 base, and 9 bases lay outside the gene matches. As DNA, the CDR3 is TGTGCCAGCAGCTTAGTGGGGTTAGGGACTAGCGGATACGAGCAGTACTTC. This translates into CASSLVGLGTSGYEQYF.

This clonotype was recorded at least ten times. V and J are TRBV2 and TRBJ2-2; D perhaps matches TRBD2 (7 bases). V was cut by 6 bases and J by 4 bases, with 12 bases left in between. The germline V gene has CDR1 SNHLY and CDR2 FYNNEI. The CDR3 contains 14 residues. DNA of the CDR3: TGTGCCAGCAGCAAGGGGGGGGCCACCGGGGAGCTGTTTTTT. This codes for CASSKGGATGELFF.

This clonotype was recorded many times. V usage is TRBV28 and J usage is TRBJ2-4; weak D call: TRBD1 (6 bases). Germline V CDR1 and CDR2: MDHEN, SYDVKM. The CDR3 is 16 amino acids. V lost 3 bases and J lost 0, with 12 bases in between. The chain's CDR3 is CASSFSGVTAKNIQYF. The CDR3, as DNA: TGTGCCAGCAGTTTCTCAGGGGTTACAGCCAAAAACATTCAGTACTTC.

This clonotype occurred many times. V is TRBV7-2 and J is TRBJ2-7, with D uncertain. Per the germline V gene, CDR1 is SGHTA and CDR2 is FQGNSA. The CDR3 runs to 14 residues. Trimming took 5 bases from V and 3 from J, leaving 14 bases between them. The chain's CDR3 is CASSPQEGFYEQYF. DNA for the CDR3: TGTGCCAGCAGCCCGCAGGAAGGATTCTACGAGCAGTACTTC.

This clonotype was counted a few times. J is TRBJ1-1 and V is TRBV7-9; D is uncertain. The V end lost 1 base, the J end lost 1 base, and 7 bases lay between the germline ends. This CDR3 region has 14 residues. Germline-derived CDR1 and CDR2 are SEHNR and FQNEAQ (reference sequence). The CDR3 loop is CASSLGIWNTEAFF. The CDR3 region has the DNA TGTGCCAGCAGCTTAGGCATTTGGAACACTGAAGCTTTCTTT.

This clonotype came up a few times. The chain couples TRBV7-6 to TRBJ1-2; no definite D call. V lost 5 bases to trimming and J lost 2 bases, with 21 bases between them. Germline CDR1 is SGHVS and CDR2 is FNYEAQ. The CDR3 length is 17 residues. The CDR3, as DNA: TGTGCCAGCAGCCCGAAGGTGTGGGCCAGCAAGAACTATGGCTACACCTTC. Translated: CASSPKVWASKNYGYTF.

This clonotype was seen ten or more times. J is TRBJ1-1 and V is TRBV12-3 or TRBV12-4, with D maybe TRBD1 (6 bases). The CDR3 is 15 residues long. V lost 5 bases, J lost 1 base, and 14 bases lay in between. The CDR3 here is CASSLRDNSNTEAFF. Here the CDR3 DNA reads TGTGCCAGCAGTCTCCGGGACAACTCGAACACTGAAGCTTTCTTT.

This chain joins TRBV2 and TRBJ2-1; D is ambiguous. CDR1 SNHLY and CDR2 FYNNEI come from the germline V gene. V was cut by 5 bases and J by 0 bases, with 14 bases left in between. There are 16 residues in the CDR3. CDR3 protein: CASSSFGLPSYNEQFF. CDR3 coding DNA: TGTGCCAGCAGTTCTTTTGGGCTACCCTCCTACAATGAGCAGTTCTTC.

The V and J genes are TRBV19 and TRBJ2-4, with D tentatively TRBD1 or TRBD2 (5 bases each). CDR3 size: 14 residues. V lost 1 base, J lost 10 bases, and 14 bases lay in between. CDR1 is LNHDA, CDR2 SQIVND, per germline (reference sequence). This CDR3 reads CASSIVGDGAIQYF. The CDR3 DNA reads as TGTGCCAGTAGTATAGTAGGGGACGGGGCTATTCAGTACTTC.

This clonotype was observed at least ten times. The J gene is TRBJ2-2, the V gene TRBV12-3 or TRBV12-4; 10 bases align to TRBD2. V lost 6 bases and J lost 1; bases outside the gene matches: 2. The CDR3 length is 15 residues. CDR3 DNA sequence: TGTGCCAGCAGGTCTAGCGGGAGGAACACCGGGGAGCTGTTTTTT. Its protein is CASRSSGRNTGELFF.

The chain recombines TRBV10-3 with TRBJ2-7; D is uncertain. The CDR3 extends over 13 amino acids. Trimming removed 10 bases from V and 0 bases from J, with 13 bases in between. Germline CDR1 and CDR2: ENHRY and SYGVKD. This CDR3 is CATEIGGSYEQYF. CDR3 bases: TGTGCCACCGAGATCGGCGGCTCCTACGAGCAGTACTTC.

This clonotype was detected many times. The CDR3 here is CASRLVPQPNTEAFF. The CDR3 DNA reads TGTGCCAGCAGGCTTGTCCCCCAGCCGAACACTGAAGCTTTCTTT. This rearrangement joins TRBV2 to TRBJ1-1; no definite D call. The CDR3 runs to 15 residues. Trimming removed 6 bases from V and 1 base from J, with 15 bases in between. Germline V gives CDR1 SNHLY, CDR2 FYNNEI.

There are many counts of this clonotype. The rearrangement joins TRBV28 to TRBJ2-6, with 10 bases identical to TRBD1. Germline V gives CDR1 MDHEN, CDR2 SYDVKM. The trim removed 3 bases at V and 0 bases at J, leaving 8 bases unmatched. The CDR3 is 19 residues long. The CDR3 DNA reads as TGTGCCAGCAGTTTCTCGCGGACAGGGGGAAGCTCTGGGGCCAACGTCCTGACTTTC. It translates to CASSFSRTGGSSGANVLTF. Full variable domain (outside the CDR3, taken from reference TRBV28 and TRBJ2-6): DVKVTQSSRYLVKRTGEKVFLECVQDMDHENMFWYRQDPGLGLRLIYFSYDVKMKEKGDIPEGYSVSREKKERFSLILESASTNQTSMYLCASSFSRTGGSSGANVLTFGAGSRLTVL.

This CDR3 reads CASSRAARQGRTEAFF. CDR3 nucleotides: TGTGCCAGCAGCCGCGCCGCCCGACAGGGTCGGACTGAAGCTTTCTTT. The rearrangement links TRBV7-9 to TRBJ1-1; TRBD1 agrees at 7 bases. Germline V gene lookup returns CDR1 SEHNR and CDR2 FQNEAQ (reference sequence). J lost 5 bases, V lost 5 bases, and 14 bases had no gene match. This CDR3 is 16 amino acids long.

The chain combines TRBV3-1 with TRBJ1-1, with D possibly being TRBD1 (5 bases). This CDR3 has 15 amino acids. Germline lookup yields CDR1 LGHDT and CDR2 YNNKEL (reference sequence). Trimming left V 2 bases short and J 6 bases short, with 16 bases between. The CDR3 region is CASSQSPGTGPEAFF. DNA of the CDR3: TGTGCCAGCAGCCAAAGCCCCGGGACCGGCCCTGAAGCTTTCTTT.

This clonotype was recorded a few times. The V gene is TRBV5-5, the J gene TRBJ2-6; no reliable D call. The CDR3 totals 15 residues. Trimming removed 4 bases from V and 4 bases from J, with 12 bases in between. Germline assignment: CDR1 SGHKS and CDR2 YYEKEE (reference sequence). CDR3 in amino acids: CASSPLARGANVLTF. The CDR3 DNA reads as TGTGCCAGCAGCCCCCTGGCCCGGGGGGCCAACGTCCTGACTTTC. Drawing the rest from reference TRBV5-5 and TRBJ2-6, the complete variable domain is DAGVTQSPTHLIKTRGQQVTLRCSPISGHKSVSWYQQVLGQGPQFIFQYYEKEERGRGNFPDRFSARQFPNYSSELNVNALLLGDSALYLCASSPLARGANVLTFGAGSRLTVL.

This clonotype occurred many times. The rearrangement joins TRBV28 to TRBJ1-2; D may be TRBD1 (5 bases). The CDR3 runs to 13 residues. V was clipped by 6 bases and J by 1 base, with 9 bases between them. Germline V lookup: CDR1 MDHEN, CDR2 SYDVKM. CDR3 bases: TGTGCCAGCAGCCGGGGCAGTAACTATGGCTACACCTTC. Amino acid sequence: CASSRGSNYGYTF.

Remarks on this clonotype: Germline is not matched at one junction end, which may reflect a read error. This chain links TRBV5-1 with TRBJ2-2; D is unclear. Germline V gene data show CDR1 as SGHRS and CDR2 as YFSETQ. This CDR3 comprises 15 residues. CDR3 sequence reads: CASSLGYENTGELFF. The CDR3 nucleotides are TGCGCCAGCAGTTTGGGGTACGAGAACACCGGGGAGCTGTTTTTT.

This clonotype was detected many times. V gene TRBV28 combines with J gene TRBJ1-1, with D unclear. The CDR3 is made up of 14 amino acids. Germline CDR1 reads MDHEN; CDR2 reads SYDVKM. Trimming stripped 6 bases from V and 4 bases from J, with 15 bases between. The chain's CDR3 is CASSFTSRTTEAFF. CDR3 nucleotide sequence: TGTGCCAGCAGCTTTACTTCTAGGACCACTGAAGCTTTCTTT.